These 19 T cell receptor beta chains were all obtained from the same sample, sequenced in a study of T cell clonotyping in hematopoietic cell transplantation. TCRdb's copy holds only in-frame clones and misses some; the assay was immunoSEQ multiplex PCR. Of approximately 75,000 clones detected, around 94% appear once; the ten largest clones hold around 1.5%. Sequencing used peripheral blood mononuclear cells. These receptors originate from a man in his forties or fifties in good health. Some clones in this sample may be carry-over from other donors' samples.

The chain uses TRBV7-2 and TRBJ2-7, with 11 bases lining up with TRBD2. The CDR3 runs 15 residues. V trimming: 4 bases; J trimming: 3 bases; junction bases outside the gene matches: 5. Germline CDR1 SGHTA, CDR2 FQGNSA. The CDR3 sequence is CASSSTGTSGYEQYF. The CDR3 DNA reads as TGTGCCAGCAGCTCCACCGGGACTAGCGGCTACGAGCAGTACTTC.

The J gene is TRBJ1-2, the V gene TRBV2; D is unresolved. V lost 10 bases and J 2 bases, leaving 14 bases between the germline ends. The CDR3 consists of 13 residues. Germline CDR1 SNHLY, CDR2 FYNNEI. As DNA, the CDR3 is TGTGCCAAAAGGACGGTAGCCAACTATGGCTACACCTTC. Amino acid sequence: CAKRTVANYGYTF.

The genes are TRBV7-2 and TRBJ1-5, with D uncertain. This CDR3 comprises 15 residues. CDR1 is SGHTA and CDR2 is FQGNSA in the germline V gene. The V end lost 3 bases, the J end lost 0 bases, and 9 bases lay between the germline ends. In DNA form, the CDR3 reads TGTGCCAGCAGCTTGATATCAGGTAGCAATCAGCCCCAGCATTTT. Protein sequence: CASSLISGSNQPQHF.

V is TRBV5-5 and J is TRBJ2-7; tentative D call: TRBD1 (6 bases). With 4 bases removed from V and 3 bases from J, the gap between germline ends came to 11 bases. CDR1 SGHKS and CDR2 YYEKEE come from the germline V gene (reference sequence). The CDR3 spans 13 residues. Here the CDR3 reads CASSHGQNYEQYF. CDR3 in DNA: TGTGCCAGCAGCCACGGACAGAACTACGAGCAGTACTTC.

V and J are TRBV5-1 and TRBJ1-1; 7 nucleotides line up with TRBD1. Trimming cost V 4 bases and J 5 bases; bases outside gene matches: 11. This CDR3 comprises 15 residues. Germline assignment: CDR1 SGHRS and CDR2 YFSETQ. The CDR3 region is CASSKEDRVRTEAFF. CDR3 nucleotides: TGCGCCAGCAGCAAAGAAGACAGGGTGAGGACTGAAGCTTTCTTT.

This chain uses TRBV9 with TRBJ2-1; TRBD1 matches 11 bases. CDR1 is SGDLS, CDR2 YYNGEE, per germline. This CDR3 has 17 residues. J was trimmed by 8 bases and V by 4 bases; bases with no gene match: 14. This chain's CDR3 is CASSLSQWDRGVDEQFF. The CDR3 nucleotides read TGTGCCAGCAGCCTAAGTCAGTGGGACAGGGGGGTCGATGAGCAGTTCTTC.

The V gene is TRBV5-1, the J gene TRBJ1-2; D is undetermined. There are 15 residues in the CDR3. CDR1 and CDR2 (germline): SGHRS, YFSETQ. V was cut by 0 bases and J by 4 bases, with 13 bases left in between. This chain's CDR3 is CASSLDRTASYGYTF. Written as DNA, the CDR3 is TGCGCCAGCAGCTTGGATCGAACAGCGAGCTATGGCTACACCTTC.

The chain has TRBV9 and TRBJ1-1; tentatively, D is TRBD1 (6 bases). CDR3 size: 13 residues. Germline V gene sequence: CDR1 SGDLS, CDR2 YYNGEE. Trimming stripped 3 bases from V and 5 bases from J, with 11 bases between. DNA of the CDR3: TGTGCCAGCAGCGGGCTACAGGGAACTGAAGCTTTCTTT. Protein product: CASSGLQGTEAFF.

The chain employs TRBV29-1 and TRBJ1-4; D gene uncertain. The CDR3 covers 17 residues. Trimming took 3 bases from V and 0 from J, leaving 17 bases between them. Looked up from germline, CDR1 is SQVTM and CDR2 is ANQGSEA. CDR3 sequence: CSVELAGSQATNEKLFF. The CDR3 DNA reads TGCAGCGTTGAGTTGGCGGGGTCGCAGGCAACTAATGAAAAACTGTTTTTT.

This clone appeared once. This chain uses TRBV9 with TRBJ2-5; D is possibly TRBD1 (5 bases). The V gene lost 2 bases and the J gene lost 2 bases, with 7 bases spanning the gap. The CDR3 contains 13 residues. Per germline, CDR1 SGDLS and CDR2 YYNGEE. The DNA of the CDR3 is TGTGCCAGCAGCGTGGCAGGGCAAGAGACCCAGTACTTC. The encoded protein is CASSVAGQETQYF. The full variable domain, in which reference TRBV9 and TRBJ2-5 provide the parts outside the CDR3, is DSGVTQTPKHLITATGQRVTLRCSPRSGDLSVYWYQQSLDQGLQFLIQYYNGEERAKGNILERFSAQQFPDLHSELNLSSLELGDSALYFCASSVAGQETQYFGPGTRLLVL.

The chain joins TRBV7-9 to TRBJ2-7, with D unresolved. Germline V gene data show CDR1 as SEHNR and CDR2 as FQNEAQ (reference sequence). V was trimmed by 5 bases and J by 6 bases, leaving 11 bases between them. There are 12 residues in the CDR3. The CDR3 coding sequence is TGTGCCAGCAGCAACCGGGTAGCCGAGCAGTACTTC. Protein product: CASSNRVAEQYF.

The chain carries TRBV7-3 and TRBJ2-3; D gene ambiguous. V was trimmed by 1 base and J by 6 bases, leaving 8 bases between them. The V gene's germline CDR1 is SGHTA and CDR2 FQGTGA. The CDR3 spans 13 residues. CDR3 nucleotide sequence: TGTGCCAGCAGCTTAATCCTTGGGGATACGCAGTATTTT. Encoded protein: CASSLILGDTQYF.

The chain links TRBV4-3 to TRBJ2-7; 14 nucleotides align to TRBD2. V dropped 4 bases and J dropped 2; count of bases not matched to a gene: 1. In germline, CDR1 is LGHNA, CDR2 YSLEER. The CDR3 totals 15 residues. The CDR3: CASSRGLAGAYEQYF. As DNA, the CDR3 is TGCGCCAGCAGCCGGGGACTAGCGGGAGCCTACGAGCAGTACTTC.

The V call is TRBV6-5, the J call TRBJ1-1; perhaps TRBD1 as D (6 bases). Germline loops: CDR1 MNHEY, CDR2 SVGAGI. Trimming left V 5 bases short and J 1 base short, with 11 bases between. This CDR3 is built from 14 residues. CDR3 bases: TGTGCCAGCAGTGCCTCGACAGGGAACACTGAAGCTTTCTTT. Translating gives CASSASTGNTEAFF.

The rearrangement links TRBV28 to TRBJ1-4, with TRBD1 as a possible D gene (5 bases). CDR3 length: 15 amino acids. V lost 2 bases to trimming and J lost 6 bases, with 13 bases between them. CDR1 is MDHEN and CDR2 is SYDVKM in the germline V gene. The CDR3 loop is CASSLGGGLDEKLFF. DNA for the CDR3: TGTGCCAGCAGTTTAGGGGGAGGTCTGGATGAAAAACTGTTTTTT.

The chain uses TRBV19 and TRBJ2-7; 9 nucleotides line up with TRBD1. The CDR3 sequence is 15 residues long. In germline, CDR1 is LNHDA, CDR2 SQIVND (reference sequence). J gave up 4 bases and V 5 bases, and 9 bases lay outside the gene matches. CDR3 coding DNA: TGTGCCAGTAGTGTTACCGGGACAGGGAAATACGAGCAGTACTTC. Amino acids: CASSVTGTGKYEQYF.

Comments on this clone: At one end the junction does not follow the germline gene, possibly because of a read error. V and J are TRBV10-1 and TRBJ2-7, with TRBD1 identical over 7 bases. Germline CDR1 and CDR2: WNHNN and SYGVQD (reference sequence). CDR3 size: 8 residues. Written as DNA, the CDR3 is TGCGCCACCAAGGACAGGCGGTTC. Its protein is CATKDRRF.

This clone has just one count. The chain is built from TRBV5-7 and TRBJ2-3, with D perhaps being TRBD1 or TRBD2 (5 bases each). TRBV5-7 is recorded as an ORF, its role being uncertain. With 4 bases removed from V and 2 bases from J, the gap between germline ends came to 17 bases. The CDR3 sequence is 16 residues long. The CDR3 DNA is TGTGCCAGCAGCCCACCGGGACGGGAAAACACAGATACGCAGTATTTT. Amino acids: CASSPPGRENTDTQYF.

This rearrangement joins TRBV2 to TRBJ2-3; TRBD2 matches 10 bases. Germline V gene sequence: CDR1 SNHLY, CDR2 FYNNEI. Trimming at V came to 0 bases and at J to 4 bases, leaving 10 bases not matched to a gene. The CDR3 consists of 18 residues. The CDR3 nucleotides are TGTGCCAGCAGTGAAGCCGGAAGGCTAGCGGGAGACCCAGATACGCAGTATTTT. Its protein is CASSEAGRLAGDPDTQYF.